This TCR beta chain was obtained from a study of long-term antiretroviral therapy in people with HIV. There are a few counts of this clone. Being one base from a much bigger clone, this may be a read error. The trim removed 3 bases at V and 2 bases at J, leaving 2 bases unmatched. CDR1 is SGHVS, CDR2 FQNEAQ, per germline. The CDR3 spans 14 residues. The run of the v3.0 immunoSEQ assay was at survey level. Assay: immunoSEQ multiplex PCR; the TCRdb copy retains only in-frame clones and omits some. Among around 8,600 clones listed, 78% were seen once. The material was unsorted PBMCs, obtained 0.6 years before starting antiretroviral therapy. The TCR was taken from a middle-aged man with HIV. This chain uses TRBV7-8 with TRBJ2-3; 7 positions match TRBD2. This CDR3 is CASSLGGTTDTQYF. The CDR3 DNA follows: TGTGCCAGCAGCTTGGGGGGGACCACAGATACGCAGTATTTT.